Below are 6 T cell receptor beta chains sequenced from a single sample in a study of blood T cells in healthy people across ages. Together with a sample-barcoded 5' primer, a J-beta primer mix was included in a second PCR lasting about 6 to 11 cycles. One entry per CDR3 protein results from TCRdb running MiXCR on the 5' RACE reads. The sample consists of some 850,000 distinct CDR3 sequences, 20% to 30% of them appearing once. This sample was also put to use in a study of T cells of mothers and their children.

The source material was blood. Receptors originate from a boy between 10 and 17 years old in good health.

This clonotype was picked up a small number of times. V and J are TRBV2 and TRBJ2-6; D not certain. The CDR3 runs 13 residues. CDR1 SNHLY and CDR2 FYNNEI come from the germline V gene. V dropped 6 bases and J dropped 4 bases, with 7 bases sitting between them. For the CDR3, the DNA is TGTGCCAGCAGGAGTGAGGGGGCCAACGTCCTGACTTTC. Residues: CASRSEGANVLTF. The full variable domain, rest sourced from reference TRBV2 and TRBJ2-6, is EPEVTQTPSHQVTQMGQEVILRCVPISNHLYFYWYRQILGQKVEFLVSFYNNEISEKSEIFDDQFSVERPDGSNFTLKIRSTKLEDSAMYFCASRSEGANVLTFGAGSRLTVL.

This clonotype was seen more than once but under ten times. The V call is TRBV29-1, the J call TRBJ1-3; 9 nucleotides align to TRBD1. The CDR3 runs to 13 residues. Trimming took 6 bases from V and 9 from J; bases not matched to a gene: 9. From germline, CDR1 is SQVTM and CDR2 ANQGSEA. The CDR3 nucleotides are TGCAGCGTGCGGACCGGGACAGGGAGCACCATATATTTT. Translated, it gives CSVRTGTGSTIYF.

This clonotype turned up a few times. V gene TRBV5-1 combines with J gene TRBJ2-7; D might be TRBD1 (5 bases). The V end was cut by 4 bases, the J end by 4 bases, with 18 bases between. CDR1 and CDR2 from the germline V gene are SGHRS and YFSETQ. The CDR3 is 15 amino acids. The DNA of the CDR3 is TGCGCCAGCAGCCCTAATCTTGGACAAGCATACGAGCAGTACTTC. Translation: CASSPNLGQAYEQYF.

This chain uses TRBV5-5 with TRBJ1-5; 8 bases are a match to TRBD1. CDR1 and CDR2 from the germline V gene are SGHKS and YYEKEE (reference sequence). The CDR3 sequence is 15 residues long. Trimming cost V 4 bases and J 3 bases; bases outside gene matches: 6. CDR3 protein: CASSPTGDYNQPQHF. The CDR3 nucleotides are TGTGCCAGCAGCCCGACAGGGGACTACAATCAGCCCCAGCATTTT.

The chain couples TRBV5-1 to TRBJ2-7, with TRBD2 matching 11 bases. After removal of 5 bases from V and 2 bases from J, the junction contained 9 bases not matched to a gene. Germline CDR1 and CDR2: SGHRS and YFSETQ. The CDR3 loop spans 16 amino acids. The DNA of the CDR3 is TGCGCCAGCAGGCCCGGGACTAGCGGAAAACCCTACGAGCAGTACTTC. Its protein is CASRPGTSGKPYEQYF. Full variable domain (missing parts from reference TRBV5-1 and TRBJ2-7): KAGVTQTPRYLIKTRGQQVTLSCSPISGHRSVSWYQQTPGQGLQFLFEYFSETQRNKGNFPGRFSGRQFSNSRSEMNVSTLELGDSALYLCASRPGTSGKPYEQYFGPGTRLTVT.

The gene calls are TRBV28 and TRBJ2-7; D perhaps matches TRBD2 (6 bases). V was pared by 8 bases and J by 5 bases, with 16 bases between. There are 13 residues in the CDR3. Germline CDR1 is MDHEN and CDR2 is SYDVKM. This CDR3 reads CASFQTSLHEQYF. CDR3 nucleotides: TGTGCCAGCTTCCAAACTAGCCTCCACGAGCAGTACTTC. Variable domain in full (rest from reference TRBV28 and TRBJ2-7): DVKVTQSSRYLVKRTGEKVFLECVQDMDHENMFWYRQDPGLGLRLIYFSYDVKMKEKGDIPEGYSVSREKKERFSLILESASTNQTSMYLCASFQTSLHEQYFGPGTRLTVT.